The T cell receptor beta chain described here comes from a study of identical twins. The V and J ends lost 3 bases and 3 bases respectively, with 20 bases between them. Germline CDR1 is MDHEN and CDR2 is SYDVKM. The CDR3 spans 17 residues. TCRdb reanalysed the 5' RACE reads using MiXCR and keeps one entry per CDR3 protein. The repertoire holds under 500,000 distinct CDR3 sequences, around an eighth seen once, with about 0.97% in the top ten. These data also featured in a second study, about yellow fever vaccine responses in identical twins.

Sequenced material: CD4+ T cells sorted from blood. The sequence was collected from a young woman in good health. The V gene is TRBV28, the J gene TRBJ2-5; D is perhaps TRBD2 (6 bases). The CDR3 DNA reads TGTGCCAGCAGTTTTGTATTTCGCGGGGCGTGGGAAGAGACCCAGTACTTC. Its translation: CASSFVFRGAWEETQYF.